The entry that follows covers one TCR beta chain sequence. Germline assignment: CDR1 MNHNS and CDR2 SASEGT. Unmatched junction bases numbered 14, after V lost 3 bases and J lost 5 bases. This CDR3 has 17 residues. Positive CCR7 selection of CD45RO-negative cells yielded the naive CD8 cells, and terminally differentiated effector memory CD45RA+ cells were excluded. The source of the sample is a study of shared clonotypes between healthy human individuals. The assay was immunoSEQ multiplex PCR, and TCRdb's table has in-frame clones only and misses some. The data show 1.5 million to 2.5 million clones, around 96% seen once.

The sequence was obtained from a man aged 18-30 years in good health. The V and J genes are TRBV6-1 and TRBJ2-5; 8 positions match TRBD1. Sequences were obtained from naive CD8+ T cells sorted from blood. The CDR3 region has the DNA TGTGCCAGCAGTGACGGCCTACAGGGGGTAATAAGGGAGACCCAGTACTTC. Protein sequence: CASSDGLQGVIRETQYF.